The present entry profiles one T cell receptor beta chain with its context. Its target is unknown. The data were obtained in a study of cytomegalovirus exposure and HLA in healthy donors. The PCR used 60 Vbeta and 13 Jbeta primers. Data came from immunoSEQ multiplex PCR; TCRdb stores just in-frame clones and leaves some out. The table records 150,000 to 200,000 clones, around three quarters of them present only once. Whole-study findings and limits: Researchers had no immune exposure information except CMV serostatus available. The study designated 164 TCR beta chains cytomegalovirus-associated. Sequencing had likely introduced a cluster of highly shared sequence variants as an artifact.

The CDR3 is made up of 16 amino acids. The germline V and J ends were trimmed by 4 bases and 0 bases, with 13 bases remaining between them. The germline V gene has CDR1 SEHNR and CDR2 FQNEAQ (reference sequence). Each donor's status was that of a healthy bone marrow donor. The specimen sequenced was PBMCs. The source of this sequence is a man younger than 45 in good health and CMV-seronegative. This chain uses TRBV7-9 with TRBJ2-1, with a weak D call TRBD2 (6 bases). CDR3 coding DNA: TGTGCCAGCAGCTCTAGAGGCGGGGCCTCCTACAATGAGCAGTTCTTC. Translated: CASSSRGGASYNEQFF.